Below, one T cell receptor beta chain is given with its context. Germline and junction disagree at one end, which may indicate a read error. This specimen comes from a study of molecular identifiers for immune sequencing clone quantification. MiXCR, applied by TCRdb to the PCR reads, yields one record per CDR3 protein. The sample lists more than 250,000 distinct CDR3 sequences; 20% to 25% were seen once. What was sequenced was naive CD8+ T cells from blood, with Jurkat cell RNA spiked in. The subset was: FACS-sorted CD8+CD4-CCR7+CD45RA+ naive T cells. The sequence was obtained from a human donor in good health. Some libraries in this study had Jurkat cell RNA spiked in.

CDR3 sequence reads: CAGSYLDTKFLAKNIQYF. DNA for the CDR3: TGTGCCGGCAGTTATTTGGACACCAAGTTTCTAGCCAAAAACATTCAGTACTTC. V usage is TRBV6-2 or TRBV6-3 and J usage is TRBJ2-4; D might be TRBD1 (5 bases). The CDR3 totals 18 residues. Germline V gene data show CDR1 as MNHEY and CDR2 as SVGEGT.